The 14 T cell receptor beta chains reported below all come from one sample, sequenced in a study of cytomegalovirus exposure and HLA in healthy donors. 60 Vbeta and 13 Jbeta primers were used in PCR. Here immunoSEQ multiplex PCR was the method, and the copy in TCRdb shows in-frame clones only, minus some. The table includes roughly 130,000 clones, just under 80% detected once. Sequencing input: PBMCs. These receptor sequences come from a man younger than 40 in good health and CMV-seronegative.

The rearrangement links TRBV28 to TRBJ2-7, with a possible D match to TRBD1 (5 bases). In germline, CDR1 is MDHEN, CDR2 SYDVKM. The ends were cut back, 7 bases at V and 3 bases at J, with 22 bases in the middle. The length of the CDR3 is 16 residues. CDR3 sequence: CASTSPQPGHSYEQYF. The CDR3 DNA reads as TGTGCCAGCACCTCCCCACAGCCAGGGCATAGCTACGAGCAGTACTTC. Full variable domain (missing parts from reference TRBV28 and TRBJ2-7): DVKVTQSSRYLVKRTGEKVFLECVQDMDHENMFWYRQDPGLGLRLIYFSYDVKMKEKGDIPEGYSVSREKKERFSLILESASTNQTSMYLCASTSPQPGHSYEQYFGPGTRLTVT.

In the case of this clone: This CDR3 is also generated by other DNA sequences in the sample. CDR3 sequence: CSVEGQGPYEQYF. The CDR3 DNA sequence: TGCAGCGTTGAAGGACAGGGACCCTACGAGCAGTACTTC. The chain carries TRBV29-1 and TRBJ2-7, with 7 bases lining up with TRBD1. Losses at the gene ends were 1 base for V and 2 bases for J; bases not matched to a gene: 2. This CDR3 contains 13 residues. The germline CDR1 and CDR2 sequences are SQVTM and ANQGSEA.

The chain links TRBV28 to TRBJ1-3; D may be TRBD1 (6 bases). The V gene's germline CDR1 is MDHEN and CDR2 SYDVKM. The length of the CDR3 is 12 residues. V lost 8 bases and J 9 bases, leaving 14 bases between the germline ends. The CDR3, as DNA: TGTGCCAGCGGGACCCCAGGGGCCACCATATATTTT. Translated: CASGTPGATIYF.

The sample holds one count of this clone. The chain employs TRBV2 and TRBJ1-2; perhaps TRBD1 as D (6 bases). Trimming removed 5 bases at V and 0 bases at J, with 10 bases between. Germline CDR1 is SNHLY and CDR2 is FYNNEI. The CDR3 is 14 residues long. Written as DNA, the CDR3 is TGTGCCAGCAGTAAACAGGGAGCTAACTATGGCTACACCTTC. Translating gives CASSKQGANYGYTF.

The chain combines TRBV28 with TRBJ1-2; unclear D gene. From germline, CDR1 is MDHEN and CDR2 SYDVKM. V gave up 6 bases and J gave up 4 bases, with 15 bases separating them. The CDR3 covers 14 residues. The CDR3 region is CASSILAGGYGYTF. The CDR3 bases are TGTGCCAGCAGCATACTTGCGGGCGGCTATGGCTACACCTTC.

The J gene is TRBJ2-3, the V gene TRBV13; the match to TRBD2 covers 11 bases. Germline V lookup: CDR1 PRHDT, CDR2 FYEKMQ (reference sequence). The CDR3 extends over 16 amino acids. The ends lost 3 bases at V and 2 bases at J; junction bases unmatched: 4. The CDR3 DNA follows: TGTGCCAGCAGCTTTTTTAGCGGGGGGGCCACAGATACGCAGTATTTT. Translation: CASSFFSGGATDTQYF.

The chain employs TRBV5-1 and TRBJ2-3, with a possible D match to TRBD1 (6 bases). This CDR3 region has 15 residues. Germline loops: CDR1 SGHRS, CDR2 YFSETQ. Trimming removed 4 bases from V and 3 bases from J, with 15 bases in between. The CDR3 bases are TGCGCCAGCAGCCCCCTTGAGAGGGGGACAGATACGCAGTATTTT. This sequence encodes CASSPLERGTDTQYF.

This clone was found a few times. This rearrangement joins TRBV13 to TRBJ2-5; 7 nucleotides match TRBD1. Judging by the DNA end, TRBJ2-7 fits better; the J call may be wrong. The CDR3 is 14 amino acids. Germline V gives CDR1 PRHDT, CDR2 FYEKMQ (reference sequence). CDR3: CASSPRQGSYEQYF. The CDR3 DNA follows: TGTGCCAGCAGCCCCAGACAGGGTTCCTACGAGCAGTACTTC.

V gene TRBV9 combines with J gene TRBJ2-7; maybe TRBD2 (6 bases). Trimming took off 5 bases at V and 2 bases at J, with 17 bases between the two ends. The CDR3 extends over 15 amino acids. Germline CDR1 is SGDLS and CDR2 is YYNGEE. The CDR3 sequence is CASSGKAGKAYEQYF. The DNA of the CDR3 is TGTGCCAGCAGTGGTAAGGCGGGAAAGGCCTACGAGCAGTACTTC.

The rearrangement joins TRBV28 to TRBJ2-2; 12 bases match TRBD2. V shed 3 bases, J shed 2 bases, and the junction held 16 bases outside the gene matches. This CDR3 is 21 amino acids long. The germline V gene encodes CDR1 MDHEN and CDR2 SYDVKM. CDR3 DNA: TGTGCCAGCAGTTTTCGTATTATCCGTTCAGGACTAGCGGGAAACACCGGGGAGCTGTTTTTT. It codes for CASSFRIIRSGLAGNTGELFF.

This clone was recorded a few times. The V and J genes are TRBV11-3 and TRBJ2-5; 10 bases map to TRBD2. Germline V gene sequence: CDR1 SGHNT, CDR2 YENEEA. This CDR3 region has 20 residues. Trimming removed 5 bases from V and 1 base from J; junction bases left unmatched: 19. The CDR3 reads CASSPGVTSGVKGGQETQYF. The CDR3 DNA reads as TGTGCCAGCAGCCCAGGCGTTACTAGCGGGGTCAAAGGTGGCCAAGAGACCCAGTACTTC.

J is TRBJ2-6 and V is TRBV5-1; D might be TRBD2 (6 bases). CDR1 is SGHRS and CDR2 is YFSETQ in the germline V gene. The V end lost 4 bases, the J end lost 1 base, and 15 bases lay between the germline ends. This CDR3 spans 17 amino acids. The CDR3 DNA reads TGCGCCAGCAGCCTATCGGTAGGGAGGTCTGGGGCCAACGTCCTGACTTTC. The encoded protein is CASSLSVGRSGANVLTF.

In this sample, this clone turned up once. This chain uses TRBV4-1 with TRBJ1-5; D is possibly TRBD1 (6 bases). CDR1 and CDR2 from the germline V gene are MGHRA and YSYEKL. V was clipped by 3 bases and J by 6 bases, with 12 bases between them. The length of the CDR3 is 14 residues. CDR3 DNA: TGCGCCAGCAGCCACTCAGGGGAGCCTCAGCCCCAGCATTTT. This sequence encodes CASSHSGEPQPQHF.

V usage is TRBV9 and J usage is TRBJ2-7; 8 nucleotides align to TRBD1. The J segment lost 1 base and the V segment lost 4 bases, leaving 4 bases of the junction unmatched. CDR3 length: 14 residues. Germline V gene lookup returns CDR1 SGDLS and CDR2 YYNGEE. Here the CDR3 DNA reads TGTGCCAGCAGCCGGACAGGGCAGTCCTACGAGCAGTACTTC. This sequence encodes CASSRTGQSYEQYF.